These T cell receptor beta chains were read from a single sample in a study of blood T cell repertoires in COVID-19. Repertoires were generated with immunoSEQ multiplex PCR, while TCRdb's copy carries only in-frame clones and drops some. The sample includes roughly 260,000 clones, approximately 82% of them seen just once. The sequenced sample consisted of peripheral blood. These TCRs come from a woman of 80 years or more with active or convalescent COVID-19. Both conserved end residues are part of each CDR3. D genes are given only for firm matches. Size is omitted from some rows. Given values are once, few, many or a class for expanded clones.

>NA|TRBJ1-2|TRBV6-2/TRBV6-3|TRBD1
TGTGCCAGCAGACCTAGGCGGGACAGTTATTATGGCTACACCTTC
CASRPRRDSYYGYTF
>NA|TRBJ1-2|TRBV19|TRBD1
TGTGCCAGTAGTGCATACAGGGGTCGCTTTGGCTACACCTTC
CASSAYRGRFGYTF
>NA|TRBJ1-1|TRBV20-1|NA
TGCAGTGCTAGTCCGGCAGGAAGTCCGAACACTGAAGCTTTCTTT
CSASPAGSPNTEAFF
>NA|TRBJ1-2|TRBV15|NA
TGTGCCACCAGCAAAGATTTCAGGGAAGGTTGGCAATATGGCTACACCTTC
CATSKDFREGWQYGYTF
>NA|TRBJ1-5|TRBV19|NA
TGTGCCAGTCGTGAGTGGGGAGGGGGGCTTGTTAGCAATCAGCCCCAGCATTTT
CASREWGGGLVSNQPQHF
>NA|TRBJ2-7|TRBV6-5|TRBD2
TGTGCCAGCAGGCCCACCAGGACTAGCGGAGTAGGGGAGGACTTC
CASRPTRTSGVGEDF
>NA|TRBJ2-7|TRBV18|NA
TGTGCCAGCTCACCAAGGACACTGAGGTTCTACGAGCAGTACTTC
CASSPRTLRFYEQYF
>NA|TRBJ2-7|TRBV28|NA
TGTGCCAGCAGTGTACAGGGATACGAGCAGTACTTC
CASSVQGYEQYF
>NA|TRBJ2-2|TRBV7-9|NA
TGTGCCAGCAGCGCAGGGGAATTGAACACCGGGGAGCTGTTTTTT
CASSAGELNTGELFF
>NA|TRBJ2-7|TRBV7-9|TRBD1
TGTGCCAGCAGCCGCCCTGGGACAGGGATTAACGAGCAGTACTTC
CASSRPGTGINEQYF
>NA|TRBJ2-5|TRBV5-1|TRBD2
TGCGCCAGCAGCTTGGGTCTAGCGGGGGACTTCCAAGAGACCCAGTACTTC
CASSLGLAGDFQETQYF
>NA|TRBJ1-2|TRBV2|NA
TGTGCCAGCAGAGGGGAAGGGGATTTGGGCTACACCTTC
CASRGEGDLGYTF
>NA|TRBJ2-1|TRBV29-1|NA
TGCAGCGTTGCACGGACATATCGCAATGAGCAGTTCTTC
CSVARTYRNEQFF
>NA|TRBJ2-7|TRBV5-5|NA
TGTGCCAGCACGCAGGGTGGGTACGAGCAGTACTTC
CASTQGGYEQYF
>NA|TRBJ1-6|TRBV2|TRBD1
TGTGCCAGCAACCTACAGGGGTCCAATTCACCCCTCCACTTT
CASNLQGSNSPLHF
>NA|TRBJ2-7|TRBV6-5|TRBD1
TGTGCCAGCAGTAGACAGGGGGTCTCCTACGAGCAGTACTTC
CASSRQGVSYEQYF
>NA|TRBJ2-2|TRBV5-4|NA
TGTGCCAGCAGCTTGCCCGCGGGCGGCGGGGAGCTGTTTTTT
CASSLPAGGGELFF
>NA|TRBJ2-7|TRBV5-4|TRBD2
TGTGCCAGCAGTCTAGCGGGGGCAACGCGCTACGAGCAGTACTTC
CASSLAGATRYEQYF
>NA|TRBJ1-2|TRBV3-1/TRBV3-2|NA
TGTGCCAGCAGCCAAGAGTTCGGCAGGGGCTCGTATGGCTACACCTTC
CASSQEFGRGSYGYTF
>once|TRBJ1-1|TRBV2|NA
TGTGCCAGCATCAGGGTACTGAACACTGAAGCTTTCTTT
CASIRVLNTEAFF
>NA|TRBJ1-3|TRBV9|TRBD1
TGTGCCAGCAGCCCGAGACCTCCGGGACAGATTTCTGGAAACACCATATATTTT
CASSPRPPGQISGNTIYF
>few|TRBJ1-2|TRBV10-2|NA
TGCGCCAGCGGAAACCAAAACAGGGAACTGAGTGGCTACACCTTC
CASGNQNRELSGYTF
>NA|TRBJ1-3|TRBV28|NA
TGTGCCAGCAGTTCCACAGGGTCTGGAAACACCATATATTTT
CASSSTGSGNTIYF
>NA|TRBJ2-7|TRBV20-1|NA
TGCAGTGCTAGTGCTCCCCGACTCTTCTCCTACGAGCAGTACTTC
CSASAPRLFSYEQYF
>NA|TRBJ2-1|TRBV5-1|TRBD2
TGCGCCAGCAGCCAAACTAGCGGCTCCTACAATGAGCAGTTCTTC
CASSQTSGSYNEQFF
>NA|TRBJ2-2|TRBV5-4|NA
TGTGCCAGCAGCTTGGGGGGACACCTAGACACCGGGGAGCTGTTTTTT
CASSLGGHLDTGELFF
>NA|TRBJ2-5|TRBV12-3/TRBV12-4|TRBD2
TGTGCCAGCAGTTCACGGACTAGTTCGTACTTC
CASSSRTSSYF
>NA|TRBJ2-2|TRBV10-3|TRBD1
TGTGCCATCAGCCCAAGACAGGGATCGAACACCGGGGAGCTGTTTTTT
CAISPRQGSNTGELFF
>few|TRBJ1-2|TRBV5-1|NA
TGCGCCAGCAGCCCAGACACTAACTATGGCTACACCTTC
CASSPDTNYGYTF
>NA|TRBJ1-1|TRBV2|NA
TGTGCCAGCAGTGAGCGAGTCGCCGGCACTGAAGCTTTCTTT
CASSERVAGTEAFF
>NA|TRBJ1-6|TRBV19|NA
TGTGCCAGTAGTATACAAATTCCCAATTCACCCCTCCACTTT
CASSIQIPNSPLHF
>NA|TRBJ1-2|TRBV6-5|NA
TGTGCCAGCAGTTACTTCCGGGGCTATGGCTACACCTTC
CASSYFRGYGYTF
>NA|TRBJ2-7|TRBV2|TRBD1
TGTGCCAGCAGAGGCAGGGGACAGGCGTTCTCCTACGAGCAGTACTTC
CASRGRGQAFSYEQYF
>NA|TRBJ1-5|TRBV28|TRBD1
TGTGCCAGCACTAGAGGACAGGGCAACAATCAGCCCCAGCATTTT
CASTRGQGNNQPQHF
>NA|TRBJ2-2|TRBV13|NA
TGTGCCAGCAGCTGGGGTGTTGGGGCAACGGGCTACACCGGGGAGCTGTTTTTT
CASSWGVGATGYTGELFF
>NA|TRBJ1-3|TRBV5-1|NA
TGCGCCAGCAGTTTGGCAGGGGCGATCGCTGGAAACACCATATATTTT
CASSLAGAIAGNTIYF
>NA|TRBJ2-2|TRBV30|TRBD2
TGTGCCTGGAGTCTAGCGGGAGGTTTCACCGGGGAGCTGTTTTTT
CAWSLAGGFTGELFF
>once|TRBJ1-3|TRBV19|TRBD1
TGTGCCAGTAGTCGTGACAGGGGGTACACCATATATTTT
CASSRDRGYTIYF
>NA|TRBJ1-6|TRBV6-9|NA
TGTGCCAGCAGTTCCGAGGGTCCCGTTAATTCACCCCTCCACTTT
CASSSEGPVNSPLHF
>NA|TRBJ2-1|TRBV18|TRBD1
TGTGCCAGCTCACCGGGACAGGGGTATGAGCAGTTCTTC
CASSPGQGYEQFF
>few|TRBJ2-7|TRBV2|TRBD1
TGTGCCAGCAGTGAAGCGTGGCAGGGGGCCTACGAGCAGTACTTC
CASSEAWQGAYEQYF
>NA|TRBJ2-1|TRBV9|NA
TGTGCCAGCAGCGTAGTTCCAGCGGCCCGGGACAATGAGCAGTTCTTC
CASSVVPAARDNEQFF
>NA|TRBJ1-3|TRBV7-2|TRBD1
TGTGCCAGCAGCTTTAACAGGGGGCTAGGAAACACCATATATTTT
CASSFNRGLGNTIYF
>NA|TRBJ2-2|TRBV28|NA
TGTGCCAGCAGCCGCGGGGCGGGGTGGACCGGGGAGCTGTTTTTT
CASSRGAGWTGELFF
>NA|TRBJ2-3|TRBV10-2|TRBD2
TGCGCCAGCAGTGGTGCGGGAGGGCAGGGAGATACGCAGTATTTT
CASSGAGGQGDTQYF
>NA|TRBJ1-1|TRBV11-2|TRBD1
TGTGCCAGCAGCCCTTGGAACAGGGGGGCTTTCTTT
CASSPWNRGAFF
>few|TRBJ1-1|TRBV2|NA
TGTGCCAGCAGTACGCTCGGGGGGAACACTGAAGCTTTCTTT
CASSTLGGNTEAFF
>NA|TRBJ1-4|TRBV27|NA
TGTGCCAGCACCACCCATAGGGGTGAAAAACTGTTTTTT
CASTTHRGEKLFF
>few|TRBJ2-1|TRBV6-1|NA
TGTGCCAGCAGTGACACGTGGGGAGATGAGCAGTTCTTC
CASSDTWGDEQFF
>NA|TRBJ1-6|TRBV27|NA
TGTGCCAGCAGTTTAGTAGGGGATGGTAATTCACCCCTCCACTTT
CASSLVGDGNSPLHF
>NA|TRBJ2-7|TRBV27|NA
TGTGCCAGCAGTTTATCGGCGGCGGGCTCCTACGAGCAGTACTTC
CASSLSAAGSYEQYF
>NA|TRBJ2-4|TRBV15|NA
NA
CATSRDVGWGQGAKPANF
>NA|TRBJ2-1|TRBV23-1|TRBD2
TGCGCCAGCAGTCAATCCCTCTCTCTAGCGGGTAGTTACAATGAGCAGTTCTTC
CASSQSLSLAGSYNEQFF
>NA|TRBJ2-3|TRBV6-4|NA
TGTGCCAGCAGTGAGGCGGGAGATACGCAGTATTTT
CASSEAGDTQYF
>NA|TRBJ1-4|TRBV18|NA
TGTGCCAGCTCACCCCCCGGAGGAAGGAGTAATGAAAAACTGTTTTTT
CASSPPGGRSNEKLFF
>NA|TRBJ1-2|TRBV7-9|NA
TGTGCCAGCAGCCTTAACTATGGCTACACCTTC
CASSLNYGYTF
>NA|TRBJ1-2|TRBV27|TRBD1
TGTGCCAGCAGTCCGACAGGGAACTATGGCTACACCTTC
CASSPTGNYGYTF
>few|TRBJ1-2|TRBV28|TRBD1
TGTGCCAGCACCCTATGGGGACAGGCTTCTAACTATGGCTACACCTTC
CASTLWGQASNYGYTF
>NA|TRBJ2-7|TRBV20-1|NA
TGCAGTGCTAGAAGGGGTGGGGAGCAGTACTTC
CSARRGGEQYF
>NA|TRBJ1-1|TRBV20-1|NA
TGCAGTGCTAGAGCCCCGACTGAAGCTTTCTTT
CSARAPTEAFF